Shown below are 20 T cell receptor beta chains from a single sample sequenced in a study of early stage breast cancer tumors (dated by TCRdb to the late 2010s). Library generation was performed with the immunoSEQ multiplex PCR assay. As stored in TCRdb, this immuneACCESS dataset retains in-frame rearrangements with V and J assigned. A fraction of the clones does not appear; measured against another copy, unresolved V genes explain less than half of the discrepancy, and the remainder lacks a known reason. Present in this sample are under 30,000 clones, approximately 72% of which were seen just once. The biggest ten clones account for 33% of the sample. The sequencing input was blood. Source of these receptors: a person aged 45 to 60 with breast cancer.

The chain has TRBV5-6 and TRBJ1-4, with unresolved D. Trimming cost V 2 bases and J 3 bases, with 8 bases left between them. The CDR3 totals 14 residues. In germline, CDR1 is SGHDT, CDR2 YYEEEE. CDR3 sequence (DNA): TGTGCCAGCAGCTTAGCGGGATCTAATGAAAAACTGTTTTTT. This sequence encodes CASSLAGSNEKLFF.

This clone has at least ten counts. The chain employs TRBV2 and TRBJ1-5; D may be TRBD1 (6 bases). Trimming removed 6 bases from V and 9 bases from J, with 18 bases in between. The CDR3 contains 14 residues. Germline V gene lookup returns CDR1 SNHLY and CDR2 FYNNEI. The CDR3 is CASRRDTPGWPQHF. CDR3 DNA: TGTGCCAGCAGAAGGGACACTCCGGGATGGCCCCAGCATTTT.

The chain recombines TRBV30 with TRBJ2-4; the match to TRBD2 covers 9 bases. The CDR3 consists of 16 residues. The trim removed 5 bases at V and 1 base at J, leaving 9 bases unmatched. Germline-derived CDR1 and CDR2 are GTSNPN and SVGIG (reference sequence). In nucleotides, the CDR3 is TGTGCCTGGCGCTCTCGCGGGGGGGGCGCCAAAAACATTCAGTACTTC. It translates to CAWRSRGGGAKNIQYF.

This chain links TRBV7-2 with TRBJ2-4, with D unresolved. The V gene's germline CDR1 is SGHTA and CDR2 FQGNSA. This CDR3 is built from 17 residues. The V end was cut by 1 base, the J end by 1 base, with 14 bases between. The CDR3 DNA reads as TGTGCCAGCAGCTTAGTCCAACAAGGTCAGGCCAAAAACATTCAGTACTTC. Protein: CASSLVQQGQAKNIQYF.

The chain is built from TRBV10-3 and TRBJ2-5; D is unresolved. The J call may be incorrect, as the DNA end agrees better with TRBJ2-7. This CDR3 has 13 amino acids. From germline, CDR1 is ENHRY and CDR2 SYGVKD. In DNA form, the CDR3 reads TGTGCCATCAGTGGGGTTTCCCAGAGCGAGCAGTACTTC. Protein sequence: CAISGVSQSEQYF.

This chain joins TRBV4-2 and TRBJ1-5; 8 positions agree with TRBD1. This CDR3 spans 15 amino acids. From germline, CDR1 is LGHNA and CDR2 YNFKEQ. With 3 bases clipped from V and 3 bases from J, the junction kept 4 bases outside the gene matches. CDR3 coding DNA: TGTGCCAGCAGCCAGACAGGGGCGAACAATCAGCCCCAGCATTTT. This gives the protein CASSQTGANNQPQHF.

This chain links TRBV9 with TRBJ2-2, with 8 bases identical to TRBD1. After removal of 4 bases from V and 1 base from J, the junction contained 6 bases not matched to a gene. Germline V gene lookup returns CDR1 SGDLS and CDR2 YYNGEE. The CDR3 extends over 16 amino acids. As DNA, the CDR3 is TGTGCCAGCAGCCCCCGGGGGACAGGGAACACCGGGGAGCTGTTTTTT. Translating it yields CASSPRGTGNTGELFF.

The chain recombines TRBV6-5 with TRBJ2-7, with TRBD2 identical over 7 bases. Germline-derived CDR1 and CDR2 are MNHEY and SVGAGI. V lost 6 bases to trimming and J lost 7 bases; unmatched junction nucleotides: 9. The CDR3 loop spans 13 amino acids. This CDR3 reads CASSKPGGWEQYF. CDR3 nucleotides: TGTGCCAGCAGCAAGCCCGGGGGGTGGGAGCAGTACTTC.

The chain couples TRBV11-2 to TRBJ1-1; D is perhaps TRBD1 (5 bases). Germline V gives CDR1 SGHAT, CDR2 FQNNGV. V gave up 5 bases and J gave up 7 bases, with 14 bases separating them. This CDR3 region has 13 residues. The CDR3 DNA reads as TGTGCCAGCAGCCGGGGGGGAAATCGTGAAGCTTTCTTT. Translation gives CASSRGGNREAFF.

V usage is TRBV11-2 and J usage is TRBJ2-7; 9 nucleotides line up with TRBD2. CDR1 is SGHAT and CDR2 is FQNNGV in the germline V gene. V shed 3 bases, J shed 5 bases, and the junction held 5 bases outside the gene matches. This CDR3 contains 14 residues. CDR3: CASSFVAGAHEQYF. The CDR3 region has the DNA TGTGCCAGCAGCTTCGTAGCGGGAGCCCACGAGCAGTACTTC.

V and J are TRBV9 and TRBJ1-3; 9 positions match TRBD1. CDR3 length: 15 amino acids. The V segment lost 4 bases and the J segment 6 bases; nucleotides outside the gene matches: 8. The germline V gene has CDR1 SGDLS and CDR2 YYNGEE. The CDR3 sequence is CASSPRTGATNTIYF. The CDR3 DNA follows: TGTGCCAGCAGCCCCCGGACAGGGGCGACAAACACCATATATTTT.

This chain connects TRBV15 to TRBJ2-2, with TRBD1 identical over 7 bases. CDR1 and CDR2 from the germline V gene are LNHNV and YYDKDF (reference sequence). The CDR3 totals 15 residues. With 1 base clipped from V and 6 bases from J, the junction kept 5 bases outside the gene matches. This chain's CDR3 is CATSRGDSIAGELFF. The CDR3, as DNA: TGTGCCACCAGCAGAGGGGACAGTATAGCCGGGGAGCTGTTTTTT.

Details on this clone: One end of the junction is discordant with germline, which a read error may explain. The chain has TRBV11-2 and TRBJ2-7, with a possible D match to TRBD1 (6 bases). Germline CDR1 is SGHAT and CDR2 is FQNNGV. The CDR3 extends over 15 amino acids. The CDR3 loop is CAGSLGTGWHYEQYF. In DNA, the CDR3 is TGTGCCGGCAGCTTAGGTACAGGGTGGCACTACGAGCAGTACTTC.

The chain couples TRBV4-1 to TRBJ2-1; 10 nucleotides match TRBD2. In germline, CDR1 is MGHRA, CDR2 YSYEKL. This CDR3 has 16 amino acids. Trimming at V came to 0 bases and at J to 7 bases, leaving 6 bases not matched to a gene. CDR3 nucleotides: TGCGCCAGCAGCCAAGAATCAGCGGGAGGGCATAATGAGCAGTTCTTC. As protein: CASSQESAGGHNEQFF.

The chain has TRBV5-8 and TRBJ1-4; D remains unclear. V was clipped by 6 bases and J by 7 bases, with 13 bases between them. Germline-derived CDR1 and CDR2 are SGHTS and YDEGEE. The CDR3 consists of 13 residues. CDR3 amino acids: CASTGLRGEKLFF. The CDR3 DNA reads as TGTGCCAGCACCGGACTTCGTGGTGAAAAACTGTTTTTT.

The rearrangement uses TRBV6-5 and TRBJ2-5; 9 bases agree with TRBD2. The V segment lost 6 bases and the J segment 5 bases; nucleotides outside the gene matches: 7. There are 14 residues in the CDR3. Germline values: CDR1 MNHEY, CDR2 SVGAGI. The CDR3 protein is CASRLAGMGETQYF. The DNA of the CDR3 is TGTGCCAGCAGGCTAGCGGGAATGGGGGAGACCCAGTACTTC.

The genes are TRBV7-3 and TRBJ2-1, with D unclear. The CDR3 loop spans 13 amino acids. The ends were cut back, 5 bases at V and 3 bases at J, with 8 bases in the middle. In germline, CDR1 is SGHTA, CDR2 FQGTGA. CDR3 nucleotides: TGTGCCAGCAGCCCCGGCGGCTACAATGAGCAGTTCTTC. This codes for CASSPGGYNEQFF.

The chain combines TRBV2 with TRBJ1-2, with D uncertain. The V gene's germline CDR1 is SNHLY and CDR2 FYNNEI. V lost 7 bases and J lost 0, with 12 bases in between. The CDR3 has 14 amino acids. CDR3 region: CASKEQTTNYGYTF. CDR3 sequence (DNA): TGTGCCAGCAAGGAACAGACGACTAACTATGGCTACACCTTC.

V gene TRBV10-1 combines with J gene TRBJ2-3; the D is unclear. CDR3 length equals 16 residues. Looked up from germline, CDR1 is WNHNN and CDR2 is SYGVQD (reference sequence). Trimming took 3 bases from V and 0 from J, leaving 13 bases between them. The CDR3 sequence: CASSERARPSTDTQYF. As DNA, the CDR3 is TGCGCCAGCAGTGAAAGGGCTAGACCGAGCACAGATACGCAGTATTTT.

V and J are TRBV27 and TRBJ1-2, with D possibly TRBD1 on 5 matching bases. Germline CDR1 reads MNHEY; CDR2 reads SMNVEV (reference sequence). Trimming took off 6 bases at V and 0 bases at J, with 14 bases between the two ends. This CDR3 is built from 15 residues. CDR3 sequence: CASSPFRDSNYGYTF. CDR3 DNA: TGTGCCAGCAGCCCCTTCAGGGATTCTAACTATGGCTACACCTTC.